This T cell receptor (beta chain) emerged from a study of neoadjuvant nivolumab and ipilimumab in lung cancer. Findings and caveats of the study: Compared with tumor-adjacent uninvolved lung, resected tumors showed greater richness and clonality.

The repertoire was sequenced with immunoSEQ multiplex PCR; TCRdb's copy has only in-frame clones and lacks some. Among about 18,000 clones listed, approximately 87% were seen once. For this clone: Its antigen is unknown.

The sequences come from peripheral blood, collected before neoadjuvant nivolumab, alone or with ipilimumab. The receptor was derived from an adult with non-small cell lung cancer.

CDR3 sequence (DNA): TGCGCCAGCAGCGTTACCGTGGGACAGGGGGCGAACACCATATATTTT. This gives the protein CASSVTVGQGANTIYF. V is TRBV5-1 and J is TRBJ1-3; TRBD1 matches 12 bases. CDR1 and CDR2 from the germline V gene are SGHRS and YFSETQ. This CDR3 has 16 amino acids. The ends lost 4 bases at V and 7 bases at J; junction bases unmatched: 9.